The source of this T cell receptor beta chain is a study of cytomegalovirus exposure and HLA in healthy donors. Study-wide findings and caveats: The study flagged roughly 150 TCR beta chains as cytomegalovirus-associated. Subsequent analysis of the approximately 110 validation repertoires found a tendency for first-cohort TCR clusters to co-occur.

The donors were part of the validation cohort, which consisted of over a hundred subjects and was separate from the first cohort of several hundred subjects. In the case of this clone: The antigen is not known.

The assay was immunoSEQ multiplex PCR, and TCRdb's table has in-frame clones only and misses some. The sample lists some 140,000 clones, 86% seen once, with 20% to 25% in the top ten. Per the germline V gene, CDR1 is GTSNPN and CDR2 is SVGIG (reference sequence). Trimming took off 4 bases at V and 6 bases at J, with 21 bases between the two ends. The CDR3 extends over 15 amino acids. The chain employs TRBV30 and TRBJ1-2; tentatively, D is TRBD1 (5 bases). Sequencing was carried out using PBMCs. The source of this sequence is a man aged 18 to 30 in good health and CMV-seropositive. This chain's CDR3 is CAWIPDSFRTHGYTF. The CDR3 region has the DNA TGTGCCTGGATCCCAGACAGTTTTCGGACCCATGGCTACACCTTC.